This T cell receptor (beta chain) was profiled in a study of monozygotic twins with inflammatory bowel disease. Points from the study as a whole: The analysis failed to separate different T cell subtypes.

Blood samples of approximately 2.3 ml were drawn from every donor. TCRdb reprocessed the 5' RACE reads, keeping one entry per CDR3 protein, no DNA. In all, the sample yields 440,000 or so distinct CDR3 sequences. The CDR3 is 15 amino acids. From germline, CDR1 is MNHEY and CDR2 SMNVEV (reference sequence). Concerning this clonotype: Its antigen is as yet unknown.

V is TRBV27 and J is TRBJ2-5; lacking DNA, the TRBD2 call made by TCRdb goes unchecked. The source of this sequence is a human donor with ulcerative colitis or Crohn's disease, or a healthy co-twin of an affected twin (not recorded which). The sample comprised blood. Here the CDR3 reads CASSLLAGYQETQYF.